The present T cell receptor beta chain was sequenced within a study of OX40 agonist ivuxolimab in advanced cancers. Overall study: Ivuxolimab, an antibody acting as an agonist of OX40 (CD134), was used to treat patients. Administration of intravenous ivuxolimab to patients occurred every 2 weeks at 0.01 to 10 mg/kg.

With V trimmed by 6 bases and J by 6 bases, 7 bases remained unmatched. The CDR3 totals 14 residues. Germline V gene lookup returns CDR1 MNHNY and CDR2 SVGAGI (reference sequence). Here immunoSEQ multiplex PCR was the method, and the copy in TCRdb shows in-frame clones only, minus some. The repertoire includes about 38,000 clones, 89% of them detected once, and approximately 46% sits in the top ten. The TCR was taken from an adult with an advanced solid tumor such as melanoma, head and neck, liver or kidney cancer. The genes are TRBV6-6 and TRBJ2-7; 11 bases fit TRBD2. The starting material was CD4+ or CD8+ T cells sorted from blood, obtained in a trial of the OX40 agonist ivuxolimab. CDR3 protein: CASREYTSGGEQYF. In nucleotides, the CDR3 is TGTGCCAGCAGGGAGTACACTAGCGGGGGCGAGCAGTACTTC.